The clone carrying this T cell receptor beta chain was detected ten times or more. What it recognizes is unknown. These data originate in a study of T cells in Graves' hyperthyroidism and ophthalmopathy. Study in general: Blood was drawn when the patient was first diagnosed and still untreated.

V was clipped by 2 bases and J by 3 bases, with 11 bases between them. This CDR3 has 14 amino acids. CDR1 and CDR2 from the germline V gene are LGHNT and FRNRAP. What was amplified from RNA transcripts were TCR beta CDR3 regions. HTBI primers were the set used in a first-round RT-PCR of the TCR CDR3. A single record per CDR3 protein comes from TCRdb applying MiXCR to the multiplex PCR reads. The table includes 500,000 to 750,000 distinct CDR3 sequences, approximately 14% detected once. Patients were excluded because of uncontrolled infection, other autoimmune disease, pregnancy or lactation. Points from the study as a whole: Most thyroid-expanded clonotypes above 0.001 were also found in blood.

The rearrangement links TRBV12-5 to TRBJ2-7; possibly TRBD1 for D (6 bases). Sequenced: blood. This clonotype was sampled from a woman in her twenties or thirties with Graves' hyperthyroidism. In DNA form, the CDR3 reads TGTGCTAGTGGTTTGACGGCAGGGGACTACGAGCAGTACTTC. Translation gives CASGLTAGDYEQYF.